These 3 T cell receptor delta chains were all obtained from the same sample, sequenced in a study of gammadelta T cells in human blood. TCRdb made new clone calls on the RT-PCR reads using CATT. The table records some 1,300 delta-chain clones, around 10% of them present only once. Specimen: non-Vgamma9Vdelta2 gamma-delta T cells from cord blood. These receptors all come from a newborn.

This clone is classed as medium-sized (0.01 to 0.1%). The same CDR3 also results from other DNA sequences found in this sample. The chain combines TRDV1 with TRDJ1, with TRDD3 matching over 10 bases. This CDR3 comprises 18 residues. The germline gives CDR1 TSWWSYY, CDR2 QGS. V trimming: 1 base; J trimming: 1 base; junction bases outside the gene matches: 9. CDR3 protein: CALGEPLGGGYFTDKLIF. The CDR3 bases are TGTGCTCTTGGGGAACCACTGGGTGGGGGATACTTCACCGATAAACTCATCTTT.

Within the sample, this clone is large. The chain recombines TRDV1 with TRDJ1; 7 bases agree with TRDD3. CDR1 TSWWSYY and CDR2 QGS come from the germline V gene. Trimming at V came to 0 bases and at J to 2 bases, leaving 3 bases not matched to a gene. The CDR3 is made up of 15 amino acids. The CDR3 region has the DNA TGTGCTCTTGGGGAACTTTCCTGGGGGACCGATAAACTCATCTTT. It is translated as CALGELSWGTDKLIF.

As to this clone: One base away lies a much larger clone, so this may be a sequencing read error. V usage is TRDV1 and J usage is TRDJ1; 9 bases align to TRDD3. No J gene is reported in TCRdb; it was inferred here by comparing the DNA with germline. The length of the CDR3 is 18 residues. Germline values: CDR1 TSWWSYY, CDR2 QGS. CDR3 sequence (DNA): TGTGCTCTTGGGGATTGCCCCTACTGGGGGACATACACTGATAAACTCATCTTT. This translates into CALGDCPYWGTYTDKLIF.